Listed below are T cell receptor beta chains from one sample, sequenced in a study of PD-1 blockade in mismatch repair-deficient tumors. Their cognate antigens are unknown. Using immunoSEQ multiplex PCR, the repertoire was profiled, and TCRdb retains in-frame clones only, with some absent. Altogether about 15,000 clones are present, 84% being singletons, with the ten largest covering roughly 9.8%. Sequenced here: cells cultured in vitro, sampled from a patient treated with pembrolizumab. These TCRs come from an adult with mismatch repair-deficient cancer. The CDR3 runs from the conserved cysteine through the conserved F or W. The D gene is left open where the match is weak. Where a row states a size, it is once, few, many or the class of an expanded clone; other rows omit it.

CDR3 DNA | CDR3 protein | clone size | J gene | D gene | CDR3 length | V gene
TGCGCCAGCAGCTCCACCTCTGAAGAGACCCAGTACTTC | CASSSTSEETQYF | - | TRBJ2-5 | - | 13 | TRBV5-1
TGCGCCAGCAGCTTGGACACCTACGAGCAGTACTTC | CASSLDTYEQYF | - | TRBJ2-7 | - | 12 | TRBV5-1
TGTGCCAGCAGGATCGGGGTGGCAGGGCCCGAGCAGTACTTC | CASRIGVAGPEQYF | - | TRBJ2-7 | - | 14 | TRBV28
TGTGCCAGCAGCTTAGCCCCAGGGAACACTGAAGCTTTCTTT | CASSLAPGNTEAFF | - | TRBJ1-1 | - | 14 | TRBV13
TGTGCCAGCAGCTTAACGGGGGGAGGTTCCTACAATGAGCAGTTCTTC | CASSLTGGGSYNEQFF | - | TRBJ2-1 | - | 16 | TRBV7-3
TGTGCCAGCAGCGTAGCAGGCCAGCTAGCGGGAGGGAGGAATGAGCAGTTCTTC | CASSVAGQLAGGRNEQFF | - | TRBJ2-1 | TRBD2 | 18 | TRBV9
TGTGCCAGCAATCCAAAGGGGGCGATCCAAGAGACCCAGTACTTC | CASNPKGAIQETQYF | - | TRBJ2-5 | TRBD1 | 15 | TRBV6-4
TGTGCCAGCAGTCTCGAAGGGGGTCGCTCCTCCAATCAGCCCCAGCATTTT | CASSLEGGRSSNQPQHF | - | TRBJ1-5 | - | 17 | TRBV28
TGCGCCAGCAGCCAAGGGACAGGGAGGGCTGGCACTGAAGCTTTCTTT | CASSQGTGRAGTEAFF | - | TRBJ1-1 | TRBD1 | 16 | TRBV5-1
TGTGCCAGCAGCCTTGACAGGAACACTGAAGCTTTCTTT | CASSLDRNTEAFF | - | TRBJ1-1 | - | 13 | TRBV7-9
TGTGCCACCAGCAGAGTGCGGCTAAGGGAGACCCAGTACTTC | CATSRVRLRETQYF | - | TRBJ2-5 | - | 14 | TRBV15
TGCAGCGCCTCCGGACAGGGAGGTCAGACCCAGTACTTC | CSASGQGGQTQYF | - | TRBJ2-5 | TRBD1 | 13 | TRBV29-1
TGTGCCAGCAGCCAAGATTTTCCGGGCGAGTCCTACAATGAGCAGTTCTTC | CASSQDFPGESYNEQFF | - | TRBJ2-1 | - | 17 | TRBV4-2
TGTGCCAGCAGTTTATGGACTAGAGGGGGTGGGACCCAGTACTTC | CASSLWTRGGGTQYF | - | TRBJ2-5 | - | 15 | TRBV28
TGTGCCAGCAGCTTCGGCACACCTACCTACAATGAGCAGTTCTTC | CASSFGTPTYNEQFF | once | TRBJ2-1 | - | 15 | TRBV5-6
TGCGCCAGCAGTGGGGTTAGCGGGAGCTACGAGCAGTACTTC | CASSGVSGSYEQYF | - | TRBJ2-7 | TRBD2 | 14 | TRBV10-2
TGTGCCAGCAGTCTGGACAGGGGTGGCATTCAGTACTTC | CASSLDRGGIQYF | - | TRBJ2-4 | TRBD1 | 13 | TRBV6-5
TGTGCCAGCAGCTTAGAGGGCAGAGGCTACACCTTC | CASSLEGRGYTF | - | TRBJ1-2 | - | 12 | TRBV11-1
TGTGCCAGCTCACCACCCGCGATGGTGGGGGGCACTGAAGCTTTCTTT | CASSPPAMVGGTEAFF | few | TRBJ1-1 | - | 16 | TRBV18
TGTGCCAGCAGTTCTCCCAGGATTCATGAGCAGTTCTTC | CASSSPRIHEQFF | - | TRBJ2-1 | - | 13 | TRBV7-9
TGTGCCAGCAGTTCTCTTGGGCGGGGCGGTGGCTACACCTTC | CASSSLGRGGGYTF | - | TRBJ1-2 | - | 14 | TRBV28
TGCACCAGCAGCCAAGATACGGGAGGCTCCTACGAGCAGTACTTC | CTSSQDTGGSYEQYF | few | TRBJ2-7 | - | 15 | TRBV1
TGTGCCAGCAGTGATCTCGACAGGACGTACAATGAGCAGTTCTTC | CASSDLDRTYNEQFF | once | TRBJ2-1 | - | 15 | TRBV2